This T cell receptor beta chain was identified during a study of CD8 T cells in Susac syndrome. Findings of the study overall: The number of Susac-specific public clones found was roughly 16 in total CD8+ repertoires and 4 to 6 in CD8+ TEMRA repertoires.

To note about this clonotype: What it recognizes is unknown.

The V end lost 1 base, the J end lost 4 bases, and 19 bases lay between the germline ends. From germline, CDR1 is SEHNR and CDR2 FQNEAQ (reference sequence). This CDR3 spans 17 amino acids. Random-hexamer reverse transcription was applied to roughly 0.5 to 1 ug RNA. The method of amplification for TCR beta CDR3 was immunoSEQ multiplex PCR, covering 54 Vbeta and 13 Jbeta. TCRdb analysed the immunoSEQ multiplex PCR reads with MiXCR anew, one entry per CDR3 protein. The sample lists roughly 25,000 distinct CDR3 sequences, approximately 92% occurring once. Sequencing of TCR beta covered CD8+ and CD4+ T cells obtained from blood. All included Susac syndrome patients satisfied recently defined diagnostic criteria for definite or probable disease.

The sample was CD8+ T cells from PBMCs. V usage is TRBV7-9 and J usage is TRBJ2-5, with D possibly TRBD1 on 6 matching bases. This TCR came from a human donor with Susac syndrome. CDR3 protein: CASSLGDDGRGAETQYF. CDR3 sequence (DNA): TGTGCCAGCAGCTTAGGGGATGACGGCAGGGGAGCAGAGACCCAGTACTTC. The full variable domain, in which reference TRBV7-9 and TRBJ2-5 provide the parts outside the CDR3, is DTGVSQNPRHKITKRGQNVTFRCDPISEHNRLYWYRQTLGQGPEFLTYFQNEAQLEKSRLLSDRFSAERPKGSFSTLEIQRTEQGDSAMYLCASSLGDDGRGAETQYFGPGTRLLVL.